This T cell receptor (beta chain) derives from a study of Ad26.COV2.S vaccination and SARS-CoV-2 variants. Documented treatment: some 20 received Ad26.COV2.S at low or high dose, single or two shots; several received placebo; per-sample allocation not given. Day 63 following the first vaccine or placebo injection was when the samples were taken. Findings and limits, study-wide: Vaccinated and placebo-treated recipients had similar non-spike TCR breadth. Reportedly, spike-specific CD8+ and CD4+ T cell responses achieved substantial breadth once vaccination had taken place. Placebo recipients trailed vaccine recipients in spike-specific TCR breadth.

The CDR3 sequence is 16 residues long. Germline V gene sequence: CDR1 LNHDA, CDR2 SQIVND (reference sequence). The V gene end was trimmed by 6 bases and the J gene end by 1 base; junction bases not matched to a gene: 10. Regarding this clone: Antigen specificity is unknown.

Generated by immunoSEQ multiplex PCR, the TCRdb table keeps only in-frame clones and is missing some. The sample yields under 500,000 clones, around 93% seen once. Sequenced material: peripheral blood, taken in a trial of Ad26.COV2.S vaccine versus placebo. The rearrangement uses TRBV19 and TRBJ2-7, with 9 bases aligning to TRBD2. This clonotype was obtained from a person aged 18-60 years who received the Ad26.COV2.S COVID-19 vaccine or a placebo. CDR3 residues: CASRGRSLAGSYEQYF. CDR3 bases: TGTGCCAGTAGAGGCCGTTCTCTAGCGGGGTCCTACGAGCAGTACTTC.